This TCR beta chain derives from a study of T-cell reconstitution after alpha-beta-depleted transplantation in children. Trimming left V 8 bases short and J 0 bases short, with 11 bases between. CDR1 and CDR2 from the germline V gene are MDHEN and SYDVKM. The CDR3 loop spans 14 amino acids. This clonotype was seen a single time. For TCRbeta, the library was prepared with unique molecular identifiers. TCRdb reprocessed the PCR reads via MiXCR and lists one record per CDR3 protein. Here the sample spans about 580,000 distinct CDR3 sequences, around 23% being singletons. This chain links TRBV28 with TRBJ1-5; D might be TRBD1 (5 bases). The source material was PBMCs, mostly from graft donor cells, sampled 360 days after TCRalphabeta/CD19-depleted stem cell transplant. The origin of this receptor is a boy younger than two who had a stem cell transplant for acute myeloid leukemia, so the T cells may come from the graft donor. The CDR3 nucleotides read TGTGCCAGCGGGGGACGGTATAGCAATCAGCCCCAGCATTTT. Translated: CASGGRYSNQPQHF. Supplemented by reference TRBV28 and TRBJ1-5, the full variable domain reads DVKVTQSSRYLVKRTGEKVFLECVQDMDHENMFWYRQDPGLGLRLIYFSYDVKMKEKGDIPEGYSVSREKKERFSLILESASTNQTSMYLCASGGRYSNQPQHFGDGTRLSIL.